By proportion, the clone carrying this T cell receptor (beta chain) is large. Antigen: not known. The data are from a study of CD8 T cell repertoires and HIV-1 epitope variants. Profiling relied on immunoSEQ multiplex PCR, and the TCRdb table lists in-frame clones only, not all of them. The table records 2,500 or so clones, under 85% of them present only once. CDR3 length equals 14 residues. V was trimmed by 10 bases and J by 1 base, leaving 16 bases between them. Per germline, CDR1 MDHEN and CDR2 SYDVKM. The chain is built from TRBV28 and TRBJ1-1; a possible D gene is TRBD1 (6 bases). The sample taken for sequencing was cultured CD8+ T cells derived from PBMCs. The origin of this receptor is a male donor with HIV. The CDR3 loop is CATFPTGSNTEAFF. The DNA of the CDR3 is TGTGCCACCTTTCCGACAGGCTCGAACACTGAAGCTTTCTTT.